This T cell receptor beta chain came from a study (dated by TCRdb to the early 2010s). Comments on this clonotype: The antigen it binds to is not known. The record has no base qualities; no much larger clone is one base away.

TCRdb names Illumina Genome Analyzer IIx as the instrument used. Starting from the raw public reads, TCRdb applied fastp trimming at Q25, assembled clones with MiXCR and retained in-frame beta chains. Under each unique CDR3 protein, matching rows form one entry showing the most common genes and DNA. The sample data list more than 5,500 distinct CDR3 sequences, and roughly 32% of these were observed just once. Of the sample, 22% is held by the ten largest clones. From the cysteine up to the phenylalanine, the CDR3 has a length of 15 residues. Here the CDR3 DNA is all that survives: 45 bases in frame from base 1. CDR1 and CDR2 (DFQATT, SNEGSKA) derive from the germline V gene (reference sequence). V and J are trimmed by 7 bases and 0 bases, and the gene matches miss 8 bases of the junction.

The clonotype was recovered from a human donor. The V and J segments used are TRBV20-1 and TRBJ2-1; TRBD2 fits 8 bases in the junction. Specimen: blood. The CDR3 amino acid sequence is: CSGYRSGSSYNEQFF. The bases read TGCAGTGGGTACAGGAGCGGGAGCTCCTACAATGAGCAGTTCTTC.